The rows below give T cell receptor beta chains drawn from one sample of a study of T-cell reconstitution after alpha-beta-depleted transplantation in children. TCRdb ran MiXCR on the PCR reads and lists one entry per CDR3 protein. Among some 250,000 distinct CDR3 sequences listed, approximately 12% were seen once. The sample consisted of PBMCs from the stem cell graft donor, taken from the stem cell graft. These TCRs come from a human donor who donated a stem cell graft to a child with acute lymphoblastic leukemia. CDR3s include the opening cysteine and the closing phenylalanine or tryptophan. D genes are given only for firm matches. The listing skips clone size in some rows; elsewhere it reads once, few, many or a size class.

size: many
J: TRBJ2-7
V: TRBV6-5
D: TRBD2
DNA: TGTGCCAGCAGTTACTCCCTTAAGGCCGGGGGGGGCTACGAGCAGTACTTC
CDR3: CASSYSLKAGGGYEQYF

size: NA
J: TRBJ1-1
V: TRBV6-5
D: NA
DNA: TGTGCCAGCAGTTACTCGAAGGCTGGGAGCACTGAAGCTTTCTTT
CDR3: CASSYSKAGSTEAFF

size: NA
J: TRBJ2-5
V: TRBV4-2
D: TRBD2
DNA: TGTGCCAGCAGCCCGGACAGGACTAGCGCTGAGGAGACCCAGTACTTC
CDR3: CASSPDRTSAEETQYF

size: many
J: TRBJ1-2
V: TRBV12-3/TRBV12-4
D: NA
DNA: TGTGCCAGCAGTCCCGGACGCGGCTACACCTTC
CDR3: CASSPGRGYTF

size: many
J: TRBJ2-7
V: TRBV12-3/TRBV12-4
D: TRBD1
DNA: TGTGCCAGCAGTCGGGACAGCTATTACGAGCAGTACTTC
CDR3: CASSRDSYYEQYF

size: many
J: TRBJ2-2
V: TRBV9
D: TRBD2
DNA: TGTGCCAGCAGCGTAGGAGGGACTAGCGGGGCGAACACCGGGGAGCTGTTTTTT
CDR3: CASSVGGTSGANTGELFF

size: many
J: TRBJ2-7
V: TRBV28
D: NA
DNA: TGTGCCAGCAGTTTATCCGACAGGCACACCTCCTACGAGCAGTACTTC
CDR3: CASSLSDRHTSYEQYF

size: NA
J: TRBJ2-3
V: TRBV11-2
D: TRBD2
DNA: TGTGCCAGCAGCATCAAGAGGTCTAGCGGGAGGACAGATACGCAGTATTTT
CDR3: CASSIKRSSGRTDTQYF

size: many
J: TRBJ2-7
V: TRBV7-2
D: NA
DNA: TGTGCCAGCAGCTCGTGGGGCTCTTACTCCTACGAGCAGTACTTC
CDR3: CASSSWGSYSYEQYF

size: many
J: TRBJ1-1
V: TRBV11-2
D: NA
DNA: TGTGCCAGCAGCTTAAGTTTGGGGTCCCCCCACTATTTCAAAAACACTGAAGCTTTCTTT
CDR3: CASSLSLGSPHYFKNTEAFF

size: many
J: TRBJ1-6
V: TRBV6-5
D: NA
DNA: TGTGCCAGCCAGAGGGACTCTAATTCACCCCTCCACTTT
CDR3: CASQRDSNSPLHF

size: many
J: TRBJ2-2
V: TRBV7-9
D: TRBD2
DNA: TGTGCCAGCACCTTCCCGGGACTAACGGAGGCCGGGGAGCTGTTTTTT
CDR3: CASTFPGLTEAGELFF

size: many
J: TRBJ1-6
V: TRBV9
D: NA
DNA: TGTGCCAGCAGCCCCTGGGACCGGGGCAATTCACCCCTCCACTTT
CDR3: CASSPWDRGNSPLHF

size: many
J: TRBJ2-3
V: TRBV5-6
D: NA
DNA: TGTGCCAGCAGCTTGGCACACTCGAGATCCACAGATACGCAGTATTTT
CDR3: CASSLAHSRSTDTQYF

size: few
J: TRBJ1-5
V: TRBV18
D: NA
DNA: TGTGCCAGCTCACCACCGAAACAGGGAGGCAATCAGCCCCAGCATTTT
CDR3: CASSPPKQGGNQPQHF

size: many
J: TRBJ1-5
V: TRBV20-1
D: NA
DNA: TGCAGTGCTTCCTTAGGGCTCAGCAATCAGCCCCAGCATTTT
CDR3: CSASLGLSNQPQHF

size: many
J: TRBJ1-6
V: TRBV14
D: NA
DNA: TGTGCCAGCAGCCAAAGGTCGGACAGTACCGGGTCACCCCTCCACTTT
CDR3: CASSQRSDSTGSPLHF

size: many
J: TRBJ1-1
V: TRBV7-9
D: TRBD1
DNA: TGTGCCAGCAGCACCGGACAGGGAAACACTGAAGCTTTCTTT
CDR3: CASSTGQGNTEAFF

size: many
J: TRBJ2-7
V: TRBV4-2
D: TRBD2
DNA: TGTGCCAGCAGCCAAGATACGGGACTAGCTCCCGAGCAGTACTTC
CDR3: CASSQDTGLAPEQYF

size: many
J: TRBJ2-4
V: TRBV20-1
D: TRBD2
DNA: TGCAGTGCTAGAGATCTAAGCGGGAGTAGCCAAAACATTCAGTACTTC
CDR3: CSARDLSGSSQNIQYF

size: many
J: TRBJ2-7
V: TRBV7-2
D: NA
DNA: TGTGCCAGCAGCTCTCAGAATGTCGTCTGGTACTTC
CDR3: CASSSQNVVWYF

size: few
J: TRBJ2-3
V: TRBV7-9
D: NA
DNA: TGTGCCAGCAGCTTAGACGGAGAATCTTCTAGCACAGATACGCAGTATTTT
CDR3: CASSLDGESSSTDTQYF

size: NA
J: TRBJ2-7
V: TRBV9
D: TRBD2
DNA: TGTGCCAGCAGCGCCGCGGGAGGGGGCGAGCAGTACTTC
CDR3: CASSAAGGGEQYF

size: many
J: TRBJ2-1
V: TRBV27
D: NA
DNA: TGTGCCAGCAGTTCAAACGGGGTATACAATGAGCAGTTCTTC
CDR3: CASSSNGVYNEQFF

size: NA
J: TRBJ1-5
V: TRBV4-2
D: NA
DNA: TGTGCCAGCAGCCAAGTAAGGGCAGGCACTCAGCCCCAGCATTTT
CDR3: CASSQVRAGTQPQHF

size: many
J: TRBJ2-7
V: TRBV20-1
D: NA
DNA: TGCAGTGCTAGAGACAGGGACAAATACGAGCAGTACTTC
CDR3: CSARDRDKYEQYF

size: many
J: TRBJ2-5
V: TRBV13
D: NA
DNA: TGTGCCAGCAGCTTCGGGGTCAGAATCGCGGAGACCCAGTACTTC
CDR3: CASSFGVRIAETQYF

size: many
J: TRBJ2-3
V: TRBV9
D: NA
DNA: TGTGCCAGCAGCGTAGCTAGCCGTCCGAGGGGAGATACGCAGTATTTT
CDR3: CASSVASRPRGDTQYF

size: many
J: TRBJ1-2
V: TRBV12-3/TRBV12-4
D: NA
DNA: TGTGCCGTATTGTACCGCGAGGGACTTGGCTACACCTTC
CDR3: CAVLYREGLGYTF